This T cell receptor beta chain emerged from a study of blood T cell repertoires in COVID-19. Study at large: The United States, Italy and Spain provided the acute and convalescent COVID-19 samples. Sources were T cells, B-cell-depleted T cells, or PBMCs; the material itself was cDNA or gDNA.

The germline CDR1 and CDR2 sequences are SEHNR and FQNEAQ (reference sequence). The germline V and J ends were trimmed by 5 bases and 1 base, with 8 bases remaining between them. CDR3 length: 14 amino acids. As handled by the study authors: Counts of nucleated cells, estimated from reference gene primer amplification, were obtained. Produced via immunoSEQ multiplex PCR; TCRdb's table is partial and in-frame only. V, J and clone size derive from that table, while D and trimming were established from the DNA sequence. The top ten hold under 6% of the sample, which has about 28,000 clones, roughly 87% seen once.

The V and J genes are TRBV7-9 and TRBJ2-2; D remains unclear. The sample comprised peripheral blood. This receptor was obtained from a man aged 55 to 70 with active COVID-19. CDR3 coding DNA: TGTGCCAGCAGCCATTCCGGGAACACCGGGGAGCTGTTTTTT. Its translation is CASSHSGNTGELFF.